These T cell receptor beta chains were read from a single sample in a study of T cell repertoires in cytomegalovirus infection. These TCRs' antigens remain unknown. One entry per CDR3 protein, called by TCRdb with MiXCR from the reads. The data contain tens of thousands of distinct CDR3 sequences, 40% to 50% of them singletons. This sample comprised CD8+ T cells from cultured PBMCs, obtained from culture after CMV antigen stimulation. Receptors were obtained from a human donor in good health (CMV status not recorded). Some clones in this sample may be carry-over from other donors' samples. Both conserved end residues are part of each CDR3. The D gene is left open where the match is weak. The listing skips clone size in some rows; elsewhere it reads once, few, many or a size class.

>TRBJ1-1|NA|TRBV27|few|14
CASKLTGVNTEAFF
TGTGCCAGCAAACTGACCGGGGTGAACACTGAAGCTTTCTTT
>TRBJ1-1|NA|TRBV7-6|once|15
CASSFTDSNHAEAFF
TGTGCCAGCAGCTTCACGGACAGTAATCACGCTGAAGCTTTCTTT
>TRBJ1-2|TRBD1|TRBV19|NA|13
CASKGGTNYGYTF
TGTGCCAGTAAAGGGGGCACTAACTATGGCTACACCTTC
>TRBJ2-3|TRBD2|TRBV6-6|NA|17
CASSDGTSGGHTDTQYF
TGTGCCAGCAGCGATGGGACTAGCGGGGGCCACACAGATACGCAGTATTTT
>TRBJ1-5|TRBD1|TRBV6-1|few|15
CASSEQDRGYQPQHF
TGTGCCAGCAGTGAACAAGACAGGGGCTATCAGCCCCAGCATTTT
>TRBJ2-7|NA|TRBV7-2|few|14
CASSLLDSSYEQYF
TGTGCCAGCAGCTTGTTGGACTCCTCCTACGAGCAGTACTTC
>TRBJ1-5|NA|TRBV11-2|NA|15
CASSLDPSGLGPQHF
TGTGCCAGCAGCTTAGATCCCTCAGGCCTGGGGCCCCAGCATTTT
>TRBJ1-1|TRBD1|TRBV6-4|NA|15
CASSARQGAWAEAFF
TGTGCCAGCAGTGCCCGACAGGGGGCGTGGGCCGAAGCTTTCTTT
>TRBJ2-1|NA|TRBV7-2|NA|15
CASSLFSSSYNEQFF
TGTGCCAGCAGCTTATTCTCCAGCTCCTACAATGAGCAGTTCTTC
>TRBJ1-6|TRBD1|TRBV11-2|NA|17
CASSRTGQSSYNSPLHF
TGTGCCAGCAGCCGGACAGGGCAAAGCTCCTATAATTCACCCCTCCACTTT
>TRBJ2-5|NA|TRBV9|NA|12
CASSEKKETQYF
TGTGCCAGCAGCGAAAAGAAAGAGACCCAGTACTTC
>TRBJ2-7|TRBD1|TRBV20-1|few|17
CSASGTRQGASVYEQYF
TGCAGTGCTAGTGGGACCCGACAGGGGGCGTCGGTCTACGAGCAGTACTTC
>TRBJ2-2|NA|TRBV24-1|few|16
CATSDVTIGNTGELFF
TGTGCCACCAGTGATGTGACTATAGGGAACACCGGGGAGCTGTTTTTT
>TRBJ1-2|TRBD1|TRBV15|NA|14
CATSRRTGPTNYTF
TGTGCCACCAGCAGAAGGACAGGCCCGACTAACTACACCTTC
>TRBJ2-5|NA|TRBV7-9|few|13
CASSLPLEETQYF
TGTGCCAGCAGCCTCCCTCTCGAAGAGACCCAGTACTTC
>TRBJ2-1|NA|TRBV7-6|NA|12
CASSSLKVEQFF
TGTGCCAGCAGCTCCCTGAAGGTTGAGCAGTTCTTC
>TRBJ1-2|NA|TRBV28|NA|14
CASSRFGSSYGYTF
TGTGCCAGCAGCCGGTTTGGGAGTTCTTATGGCTACACCTTC
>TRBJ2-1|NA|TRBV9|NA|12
CASSGRNNEQFF
TGTGCCAGCAGCGGTAGAAACAATGAGCAGTTCTTC
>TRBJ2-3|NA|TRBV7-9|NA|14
CASSRQADTDTQYF
TGTGCCAGCAGCCGACAAGCAGACACAGATACGCAGTATTTT
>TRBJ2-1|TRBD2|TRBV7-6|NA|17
CASSLVSGRSSYNEQFF
TGTGCCAGCAGCTTGGTTAGCGGGAGGTCCTCATACAATGAGCAGTTCTTC
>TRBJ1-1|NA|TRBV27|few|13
CASSFGGNTEAFF
TGTGCCAGCAGTTTTGGGGGGAACACTGAAGCTTTCTTT
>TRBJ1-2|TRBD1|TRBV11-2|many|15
CASSLFRDSNYGYTF
TGTGCCAGCAGCTTATTCCGGGACAGTAACTATGGCTACACCTTC
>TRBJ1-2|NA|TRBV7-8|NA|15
CASSLVDSKVNGYTF
TGTGCCAGCAGCTTAGTTGATTCCAAGGTGAATGGCTACACCTTC
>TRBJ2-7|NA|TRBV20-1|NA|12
CSARTFSYEQYF
TGCAGTGCTAGGACTTTTTCCTACGAGCAGTACTTC
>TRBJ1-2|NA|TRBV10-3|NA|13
CAISDKRAEGYTF
TGTGCCATCAGTGATAAACGGGCGGAAGGCTACACCTTC
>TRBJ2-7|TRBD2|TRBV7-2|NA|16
CASSLKGAGDPYEQYF
TGTGCCAGCAGCTTAAAAGGAGCGGGAGACCCCTACGAGCAGTACTTC
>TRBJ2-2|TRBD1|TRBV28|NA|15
CASSPTGFNTGELFF
TGTGCCAGCAGTCCGACAGGGTTTAACACCGGGGAGCTGTTTTTT
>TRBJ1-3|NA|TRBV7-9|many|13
CASSSTLSDTIYF
TGTGCCAGCAGCTCCACTTTATCGGACACCATATATTTT
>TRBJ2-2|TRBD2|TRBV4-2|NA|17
CASSQDPSSGIARELFF
TGTGCCAGCAGCCAAGATCCGTCTAGCGGAATTGCTAGGGAGCTGTTTTTT
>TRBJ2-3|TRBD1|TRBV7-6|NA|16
CASSSIRGRDIDTQYF
TGTGCCAGCAGCTCTATCAGGGGGCGCGACATAGATACGCAGTATTTT
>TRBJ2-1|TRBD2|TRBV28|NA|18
CASSFPGTSRGPEDEQFF
TGTGCCAGCAGTTTCCCCGGGACTAGCCGAGGCCCCGAGGATGAGCAGTTCTTC
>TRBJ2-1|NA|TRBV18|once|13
CASSPGVYNEQFF
TGTGCCAGCTCACCGGGGGTCTACAATGAGCAGTTCTTC
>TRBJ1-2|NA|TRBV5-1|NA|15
CASSLRAVTMEGYTF
TGCGCCAGCAGCTTGCGAGCAGTAACAATGGAGGGCTACACCTTC
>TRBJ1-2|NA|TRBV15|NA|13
CATSRRGGDGYTF
TGTGCCACCAGCAGAAGAGGGGGGGACGGCTACACCTTC
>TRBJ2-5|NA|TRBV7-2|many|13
CASSLGPAETQYF
TGTGCCAGCAGCTTAGGCCCGGCGGAGACCCAGTACTTC